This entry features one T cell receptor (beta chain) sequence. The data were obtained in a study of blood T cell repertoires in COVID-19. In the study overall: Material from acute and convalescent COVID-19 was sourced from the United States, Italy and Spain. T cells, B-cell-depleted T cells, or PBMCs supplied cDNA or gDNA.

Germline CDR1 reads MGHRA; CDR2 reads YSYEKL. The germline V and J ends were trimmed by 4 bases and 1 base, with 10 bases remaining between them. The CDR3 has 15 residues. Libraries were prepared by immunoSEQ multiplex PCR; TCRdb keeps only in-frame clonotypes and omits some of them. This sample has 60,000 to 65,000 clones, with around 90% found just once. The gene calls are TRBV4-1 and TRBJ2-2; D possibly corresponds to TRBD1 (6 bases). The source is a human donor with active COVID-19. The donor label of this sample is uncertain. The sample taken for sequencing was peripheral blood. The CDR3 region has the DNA TGCGCCAGCAGCCCGGGACAACGGAACACCGGGGAGCTGTTTTTT. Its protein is CASSPGQRNTGELFF.